The source of this T cell receptor beta chain is a study of T cell responses to AZD1222 COVID-19 vaccine (dated by TCRdb to the early 2020s). For the wider study: AZD1222 recipients with second doses at about 4 weeks or about 12 weeks were pooled, because spike-specific TCR depth and breadth did not differ between schedules. TCR sequencing was performed for approximately 240 trial participants, of whom approximately 200 were given two doses of AZD1222 and about 25 were given two doses of MenACWY control vaccine. Trial participants were enrolled by age into 18-55, 56-69 and 70-plus year subgroups, with 148, 28 and 57 TCR-sequenced participants respectively.

Reading from cysteine to phenylalanine, the CDR3 counts 16 amino acids. Here the CDR3 DNA is all that survives: 48 bases in frame from base 1. CDR1 is given as KGHDR and CDR2 as SFDVKD, both from the germline V gene. Trimming removed 4 bases from V and 2 bases from J; the gene matches leave 6 bases unexplained. To note about this clone: The antigen this receptor binds is unknown. The input lacks base qualities; no much larger clone sits a single base away.

The sample's time point label, in plain terms: baseline before first vaccination. Vaccinee samples came from UK trials COV001 and COV002, including a single-blind randomized controlled phase 2/3 trial of AZD1222 (ChAdOx1 nCoV-19) in healthy adults. Trial participant PBMC samples were collected at day 0 and day 28 after the second dose for TCRbeta chain sequencing. The CDR3 regions of human TCRbeta chains were analyzed by immunosequencing. The authors' analysis ran thus. Repertoire TCRs were checked for matches against a reference library of SARS-CoV-2-specific TCRs that had been generated using the MIRA antigen-specificity platform. Breadth meant the fraction of unique TCRs that were SARS-CoV-2-associated, whereas depth meant the fraction of total T cells that were SARS-CoV-2-associated. Each spike-specific TCR was assigned to its reactive spike region and to a CD4 or CD8 class using the MIRA data. Log10-transformed breadth and depth values were compared by one-way ANOVA with Sidak's multiple comparisons tests. TCRdb provides this immuneACCESS table in a form limited to in-frame rearrangements. Some clones are lacking; in checked studies, under half of them reflect an unresolved V gene, and why the rest are absent is not known. That table supplies the V and J calls and clone size; D and trimming were determined from the DNA. For this sample there are fewer than 130,000 clones; 90% to 95% appear just once. The biggest ten clones account for approximately 2.2% of the sample.

Overall results and qualifications from the work: Participants were mostly white British and included more females than males, and it was suggested by the authors that clonal diversity may have been underestimated. Epitopes outside the regions mutated in the B.1.351 and B.1.1.7 variants were reportedly recognized by nearly half of the unique spike-specific TCRs. The whole spike protein was spanned by vaccine-associated CD4 TCRs, and dominant responses were seen in regions 160-218 and 743-854. After two AZD1222 doses, both the breadth and the depth of spike-specific TCRs were significantly higher than at day 0 and than in MenACWY recipients. The 56-69-year group was small, and its depth increase did not reach significance, likely because of low power. Conclusions about previously exposed vaccinees were limited because only a handful of AZD1222 recipients were SARS-CoV-2 seropositive at baseline. No day 14 peak-response samples were available, so repertoires were characterized only after the peak T cell response.

The sequenced sample was peripheral blood, obtained on day 0 of AZD1222 vaccination. The receptor was isolated from an adult in good health. Recombination connected TRBV24-1 to TRBJ2-1; TRBD1 agrees with 8 junctional bases. The CDR3 reads as follows: CATSDSDREPYNEQFF. The DNA reads TGTGCCACCAGTGACTCGGACAGGGAGCCCTACAATGAGCAGTTCTTC.